The entry below describes one TCR beta chain. Its specificity is not known. The V end was cut by 5 bases, the J end by 7 bases, with 15 bases between. In germline, CDR1 is SGHAT, CDR2 FQNNGV. The CDR3 is 14 amino acids. Clones were read by immunoSEQ multiplex PCR, and TCRdb kept only the in-frame ones, dropping some. The table includes about 110,000 clones, around 93% detected once. This record belongs to a study of T cell responses to AZD1222 COVID-19 vaccine. Study-wide results and caveats: As reported, nearly half of all spike-specific TCRs target variant regions that are unmutated.

This TCR derives from an adult in good health. The chain joins TRBV11-2 to TRBJ1-5, with D perhaps matching TRBD1 (6 bases). Here the sequenced sample was peripheral blood, taken on day 0 of AZD1222 vaccination. CDR3: CASSRGEKGQPQHF. In DNA form, the CDR3 reads TGTGCCAGCAGCAGGGGGGAAAAGGGGCAGCCCCAGCATTTT.